This record looks at one T cell receptor (beta chain) sequence and its context. What this receptor recognizes is not known. An end of the junction differs from the germline gene, which may be a read error. The library was built by means of multiplex PCR. Instrument on record: Illumina HiSeq 2500. Following protocols modified from ARM-PCR, the researchers constructed TCRbeta libraries through three rounds of nested PCR with primers (Table S4). Before sequencing, PCR products of 200-500 bp were excised from the gel and purified with the QIAquick gel extraction kit. The paper's processing steps were these. Trimmomatic was used to clean the reads, FLASH was used to merge the reads into complete CDR3 sequences, and MiTCR was used to assign the reads to V(D)J germline segments. VDJtools was used to compute clonal diversity as the inverse Simpson's index. A read counted as productive if the sequence was in-frame and lacked a premature stop codon. The public reads were reprocessed in TCRdb via fastp at Q25 and MiXCR, keeping in-frame beta chains. Identical CDR3 protein sequences are pooled into one entry, listed with their most common genes and DNA. The V and J calls shown here were made by TCRdb, not taken from the authors' results. The sample includes over 100,000 distinct CDR3 sequences, with over 55% observed a single time. The top ten hold around a fifth of the sample.

These data originate in a study of tumor and adjacent non-tumor tissue in lung cancer listed by TCRdb under 2018. Looking at the study overall: The cohort included around twelve adenocarcinoma, a couple of squamous cell carcinoma and 1 small cell lung cancer patients. A total of some 130 million productive TCRbeta reads were generated by sequencing, corresponding to an average of about 4.17 million reads per sample. The study compared bulk TCRbeta repertoires between lung tumor tissue and matched distant non-tumor lung tissue from about 14 lung cancer patients. Among the approximately 15 patients, ages ranged from roughly 30 to 85 years, about 10 were men and 5 were women, and disease was TNM stage I to III. More than 25 paired specimens, one tumor and one normal lung sample per patient, were profiled by TCRbeta CDR3 sequencing.

What the work shows at the level of the full study, not this receptor alone: Peripheral blood was not sequenced, so blood TCRbeta repertoires were not examined in the lung cancer patients of the study. In normal lung, the top 100 clones accounted for a significantly larger cumulative share of the repertoire than in tumor tissue. The methods do not name the sequencing platform or mention unique molecular identifiers. The cohort had only around 14 patients, and the authors noted that larger samples and more detailed clinical data are needed. Significantly higher TCR diversity was found in younger patients, and higher tumor TCR diversity was associated with shorter overall and disease-free survival. TCR diversity (inverse Simpson) was significantly higher in tumor than in normal lung tissue (roughly 430 vs 170, P = 0.0075, Mann-Whitney U test).

RNA was isolated from bulk unsorted tissue, and RNA quality was assessed with a NanoDrop ND-1000 and an Agilent 2100. The normal lung samples consisted of distant non-tumor tissue collected more than 3 cm from the tumor edge. Donors were newly diagnosed lung cancer patients admitted for thoracic surgery in China between August and November 2014, without prior chemotherapy. Patients who had received previous radiotherapy or chemotherapy, or who had another concurrent cancer, were excluded from the study. Surgical tissue pieces of roughly 1-2 cm3 were preserved in RNAlater solution and stored at -80 °C until use. Counted from cysteine to phenylalanine, this CDR3 has 12 amino acids. CDR3 DNA is the only sequence kept; it has 36 bases, read in frame from the first base. Sequences WSHSY (CDR1) and SAAADI (CDR2) are obtained from the germline V gene.

The chain joins TRBV10-2 to TRBJ2-1; too little of a D gene remains to name it. This sequence originates from a man in his sixties with non-small cell lung cancer. The sequencing sample was made of distant non-tumor lung tissue. This receptor carries the CDR3 CASSLVLYDQFF. The base sequence is TGCGCCAGCAGTCTAGTCCTATATGATCAGTTCTTC.